These 12 T cell receptor beta chains share one sample of origin, sequenced in a study of blood T cell repertoires in COVID-19. The table came from immunoSEQ multiplex PCR; TCRdb's copy has only in-frame clones and leaves some out. The sample contains 150,000 or so clones, over 70% of which appear only once. Sequencing used peripheral blood. These receptors came from an elderly man with acute or convalescent COVID-19.

About this clone: The same CDR3 also results from other DNA sequences found in this sample. The J gene is TRBJ2-5, the V gene TRBV9; TRBD2 matches 14 bases. CDR1 SGDLS and CDR2 YYNGEE come from the germline V gene. This CDR3 is built from 16 residues. The V segment lost 2 bases and the J segment 1 base; nucleotides outside the gene matches: 1. The CDR3: CASSVGLAGVQETQYF. The CDR3 nucleotides are TGTGCCAGCAGCGTGGGACTAGCGGGAGTCCAAGAGACCCAGTACTTC. Full variable domain (rest looked up from reference TRBV9 and TRBJ2-5): DSGVTQTPKHLITATGQRVTLRCSPRSGDLSVYWYQQSLDQGLQFLIQYYNGEERAKGNILERFSAQQFPDLHSELNLSSLELGDSALYFCASSVGLAGVQETQYFGPGTRLLVL.

The chain carries TRBV28 and TRBJ1-1, with D tentatively TRBD1 (6 bases). The V end was cut by 7 bases, the J end by 3 bases, with 15 bases between. Germline V gene sequence: CDR1 MDHEN, CDR2 SYDVKM. The CDR3 spans 14 residues. The DNA of the CDR3 is TGTGCCAGCAACAAACAGGGATCTCACACTGAAGCTTTCTTT. Residues: CASNKQGSHTEAFF.

The chain uses TRBV11-3 and TRBJ2-2; 9 bases agree with TRBD1. Trimming took 4 bases from V and 2 from J; bases not matched to a gene: 8. Looked up from germline, CDR1 is SGHNT and CDR2 is YENEEA. The CDR3 length is 17 residues. The CDR3 sequence: CASSSPQGAVNTGELFF. The CDR3 region has the DNA TGTGCCAGCAGCTCCCCACAGGGGGCTGTAAACACCGGGGAGCTGTTTTTT.

The chain has TRBV7-9 and TRBJ1-2; TRBD1 matches at 10 bases. V dropped 0 bases and J dropped 2; count of bases not matched to a gene: 6. CDR1 and CDR2 (germline): SEHNR, FQNEAQ (reference sequence). There are 17 residues in the CDR3. CDR3 bases: TGTGCCAGCAGCTTAGCCGGGGGACAGGGGCCAAACTATGGCTACACCTTC. As protein: CASSLAGGQGPNYGYTF.

The chain has TRBV9 and TRBJ2-7; 9 nucleotides align to TRBD1. The CDR3 loop spans 15 amino acids. Losses at the gene ends were 0 bases for V and 3 bases for J; bases not matched to a gene: 4. CDR1 and CDR2 from the germline V gene are SGDLS and YYNGEE. This CDR3 is CASSVGGTGYYEQYF. For the CDR3, the DNA is TGTGCCAGCAGCGTAGGTGGGACAGGGTACTACGAGCAGTACTTC.

CDR3 sequence reads: CASSLGGQGFNEQYF. The DNA for the CDR3 is TGCGCCAGCAGCTTGGGTGGACAGGGTTTCAACGAGCAGTACTTC. The chain uses TRBV5-1 and TRBJ2-7; 8 nucleotides match TRBD1. Germline V gene lookup returns CDR1 SGHRS and CDR2 YFSETQ. V gave up 0 bases and J gave up 5 bases; unmatched junction bases: 7. The CDR3 covers 15 residues. Drawing the rest from reference TRBV5-1 and TRBJ2-7, the complete variable domain is KAGVTQTPRYLIKTRGQQVTLSCSPISGHRSVSWYQQTPGQGLQFLFEYFSETQRNKGNFPGRFSGRQFSNSRSEMNVSTLELGDSALYLCASSLGGQGFNEQYFGPGTRLTVT.

The chain employs TRBV28 and TRBJ2-5, with TRBD2 matching 9 bases. V gave up 4 bases and J gave up 5 bases; unmatched junction bases: 11. Germline lookup yields CDR1 MDHEN and CDR2 SYDVKM. The CDR3 is made up of 16 amino acids. The CDR3 DNA reads TGTGCCAGCAGTTCGACCGGGCTAGCGGGGAGGGAGACCCAGTACTTC. Translation gives CASSSTGLAGRETQYF.

This clone came up a few times. V is TRBV19 and J is TRBJ1-2, with a weak D call TRBD1 (6 bases). The CDR3 totals 14 residues. The ends were cut back, 4 bases at V and 0 bases at J, with 9 bases in the middle. Germline CDR1 is LNHDA and CDR2 is SQIVND (reference sequence). The CDR3 coding sequence is TGTGCCAGTAGTAGGGACACCCCTAACTATGGCTACACCTTC. Translated, it gives CASSRDTPNYGYTF.

The chain joins TRBV27 to TRBJ1-5, with a weak D call TRBD1 (6 bases). The CDR3 has 16 residues. Germline CDR1 is MNHEY and CDR2 is SMNVEV (reference sequence). V was shortened by 6 bases and J by 9 bases, with 24 bases between the two germline ends. This CDR3 reads CASSQLPSRGIVPQHF. The CDR3, as DNA: TGTGCCAGCAGCCAGCTACCCTCCAGGGGAATTGTGCCCCAGCATTTT.

This clone was seen more than once but under ten times. The J gene is TRBJ1-1, the V gene TRBV28, with no clear D. Germline V CDR1 and CDR2: MDHEN, SYDVKM. V lost 4 bases and J lost 3, with 18 bases in between. The CDR3 is made up of 16 amino acids. The CDR3 nucleotides are TGTGCCAGCAGTTCCCCCTTTAGCCGAATGGACACTGAAGCTTTCTTT. It yields the protein CASSSPFSRMDTEAFF.

The chain combines TRBV5-1 with TRBJ1-4; 8 bases match TRBD1. The CDR3 is 14 amino acids. Germline CDR1 is SGHRS and CDR2 is YFSETQ. V lost 4 bases to trimming and J lost 7 bases; unmatched junction nucleotides: 6. CDR3 bases: TGCGCCAGCAGCCGAGGACAGGGTGGTGAAAAACTGTTTTTT. Amino acids: CASSRGQGGEKLFF.

The chain joins TRBV7-9 to TRBJ1-2; 9 bases agree with TRBD1. CDR3 length: 17 amino acids. CDR1 and CDR2 (germline): SEHNR, FQNEAQ (reference sequence). The V gene end was trimmed by 4 bases and the J gene end by 4 bases; junction bases not matched to a gene: 13. The chain's CDR3 is CASSSFTGTGKGYGYTF. CDR3 DNA sequence: TGTGCCAGCAGCTCATTTACCGGGACAGGGAAAGGCTATGGCTACACCTTC. The whole variable domain, filled in from reference TRBV7-9 and TRBJ1-2, reads DTGVSQNPRHKITKRGQNVTFRCDPISEHNRLYWYRQTLGQGPEFLTYFQNEAQLEKSRLLSDRFSAERPKGSFSTLEIQRTEQGDSAMYLCASSSFTGTGKGYGYTFGSGTRLTVV.